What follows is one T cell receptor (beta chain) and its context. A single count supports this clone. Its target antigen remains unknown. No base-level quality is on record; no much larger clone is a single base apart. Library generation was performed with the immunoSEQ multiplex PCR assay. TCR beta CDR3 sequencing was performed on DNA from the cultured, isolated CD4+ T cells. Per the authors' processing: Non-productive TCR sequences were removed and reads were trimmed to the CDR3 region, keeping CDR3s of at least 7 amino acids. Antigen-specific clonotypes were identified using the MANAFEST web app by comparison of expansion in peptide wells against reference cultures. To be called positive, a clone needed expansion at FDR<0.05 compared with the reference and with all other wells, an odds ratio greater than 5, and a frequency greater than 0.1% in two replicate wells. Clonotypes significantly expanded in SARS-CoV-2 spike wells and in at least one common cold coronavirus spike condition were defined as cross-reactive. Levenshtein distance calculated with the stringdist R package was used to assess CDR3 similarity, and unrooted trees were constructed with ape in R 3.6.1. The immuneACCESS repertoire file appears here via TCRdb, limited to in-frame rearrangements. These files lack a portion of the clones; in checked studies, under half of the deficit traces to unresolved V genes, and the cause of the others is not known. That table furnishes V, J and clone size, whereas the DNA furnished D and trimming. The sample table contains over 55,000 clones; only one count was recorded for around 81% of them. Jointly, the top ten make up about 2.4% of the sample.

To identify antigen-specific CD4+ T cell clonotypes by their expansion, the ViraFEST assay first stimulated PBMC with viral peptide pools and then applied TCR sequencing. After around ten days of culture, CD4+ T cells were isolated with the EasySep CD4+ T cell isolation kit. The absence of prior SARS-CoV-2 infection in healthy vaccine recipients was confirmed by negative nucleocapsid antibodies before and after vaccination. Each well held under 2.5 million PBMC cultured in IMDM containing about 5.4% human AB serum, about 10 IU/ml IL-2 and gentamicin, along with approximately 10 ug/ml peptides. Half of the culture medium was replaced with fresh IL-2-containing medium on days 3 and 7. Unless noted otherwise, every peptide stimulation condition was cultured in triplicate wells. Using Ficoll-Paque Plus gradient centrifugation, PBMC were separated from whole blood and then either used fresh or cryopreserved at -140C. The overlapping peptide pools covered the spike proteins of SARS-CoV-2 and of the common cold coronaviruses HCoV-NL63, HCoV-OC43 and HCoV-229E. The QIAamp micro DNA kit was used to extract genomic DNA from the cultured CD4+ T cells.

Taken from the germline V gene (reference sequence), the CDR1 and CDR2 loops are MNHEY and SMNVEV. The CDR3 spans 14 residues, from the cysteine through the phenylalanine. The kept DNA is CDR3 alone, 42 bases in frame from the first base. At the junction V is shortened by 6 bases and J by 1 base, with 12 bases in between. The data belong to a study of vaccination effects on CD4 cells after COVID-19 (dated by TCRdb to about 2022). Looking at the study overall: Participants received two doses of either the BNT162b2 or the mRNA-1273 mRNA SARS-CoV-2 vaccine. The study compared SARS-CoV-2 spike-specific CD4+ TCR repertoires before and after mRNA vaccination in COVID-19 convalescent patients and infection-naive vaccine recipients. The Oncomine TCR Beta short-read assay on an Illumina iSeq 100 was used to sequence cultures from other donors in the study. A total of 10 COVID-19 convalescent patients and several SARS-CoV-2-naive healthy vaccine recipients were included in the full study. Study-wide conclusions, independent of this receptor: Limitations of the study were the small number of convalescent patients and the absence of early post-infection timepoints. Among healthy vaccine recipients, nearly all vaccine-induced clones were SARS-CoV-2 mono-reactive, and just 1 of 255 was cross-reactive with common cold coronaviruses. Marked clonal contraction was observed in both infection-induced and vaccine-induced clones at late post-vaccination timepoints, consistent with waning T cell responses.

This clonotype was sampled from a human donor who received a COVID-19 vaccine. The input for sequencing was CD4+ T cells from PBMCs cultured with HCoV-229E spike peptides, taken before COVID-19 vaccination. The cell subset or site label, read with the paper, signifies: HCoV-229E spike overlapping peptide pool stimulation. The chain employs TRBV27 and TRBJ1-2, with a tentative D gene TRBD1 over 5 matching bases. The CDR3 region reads CASRPLDSNYGYTF. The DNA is TGTGCCAGCAGACCCTTAGACAGTAACTATGGCTACACCTTC.